The clone carrying this T cell receptor (beta chain) was picked up a small number of times. The data were obtained in a study of blood T cell repertoires in COVID-19. CDR3 length equals 15 residues. V lost 5 bases to trimming and J lost 0 bases; unmatched junction nucleotides: 6. The germline V gene has CDR1 LGHNA and CDR2 YNFKEQ. Produced via immunoSEQ multiplex PCR; TCRdb's table is partial and in-frame only. This table holds about 200,000 clones, roughly 86% found once. This clonotype originated in a man younger than 35 with active or convalescent COVID-19. The sequencing sample was made of peripheral blood. This chain joins TRBV4-2 and TRBJ1-1; TRBD1 matches at 7 bases. Here the CDR3 DNA reads TGTGCCAGCAGCAGATACAGGGGAATGAACACTGAAGCTTTCTTT. Amino acid sequence: CASSRYRGMNTEAFF.